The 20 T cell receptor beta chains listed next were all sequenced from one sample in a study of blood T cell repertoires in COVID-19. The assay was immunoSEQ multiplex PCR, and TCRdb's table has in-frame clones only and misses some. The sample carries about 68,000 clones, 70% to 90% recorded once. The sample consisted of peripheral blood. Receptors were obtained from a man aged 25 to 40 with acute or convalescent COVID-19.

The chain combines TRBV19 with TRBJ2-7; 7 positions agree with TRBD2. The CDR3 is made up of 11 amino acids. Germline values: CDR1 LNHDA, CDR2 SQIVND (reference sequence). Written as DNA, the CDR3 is TGTGTCCATATTGGGGGGGACGAGCAGTACTTC. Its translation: CVHIGGDEQYF.

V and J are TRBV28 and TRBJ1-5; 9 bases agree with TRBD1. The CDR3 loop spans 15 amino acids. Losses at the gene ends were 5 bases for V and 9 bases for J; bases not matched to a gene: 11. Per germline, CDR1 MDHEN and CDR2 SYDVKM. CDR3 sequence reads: CASSPPQGALGPQHF. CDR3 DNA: TGTGCCAGCAGTCCCCCACAGGGGGCGTTAGGGCCCCAGCATTTT. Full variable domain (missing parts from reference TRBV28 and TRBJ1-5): DVKVTQSSRYLVKRTGEKVFLECVQDMDHENMFWYRQDPGLGLRLIYFSYDVKMKEKGDIPEGYSVSREKKERFSLILESASTNQTSMYLCASSPPQGALGPQHFGDGTRLSIL.

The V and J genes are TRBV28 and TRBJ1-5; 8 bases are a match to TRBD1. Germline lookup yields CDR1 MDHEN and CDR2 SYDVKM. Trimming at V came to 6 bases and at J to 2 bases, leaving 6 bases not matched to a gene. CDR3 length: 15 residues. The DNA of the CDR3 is TGTGCCAGCAGCCAACCAGGGGGCGGCAATCAGCCCCAGCATTTT. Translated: CASSQPGGGNQPQHF.

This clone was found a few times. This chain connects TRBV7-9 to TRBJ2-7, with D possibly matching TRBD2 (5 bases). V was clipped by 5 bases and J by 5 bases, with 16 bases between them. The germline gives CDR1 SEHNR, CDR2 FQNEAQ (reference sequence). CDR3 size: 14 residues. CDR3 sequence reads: CASSGRVRAHEQYF. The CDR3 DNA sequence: TGTGCCAGCAGCGGAAGGGTGCGGGCCCACGAGCAGTACTTC.

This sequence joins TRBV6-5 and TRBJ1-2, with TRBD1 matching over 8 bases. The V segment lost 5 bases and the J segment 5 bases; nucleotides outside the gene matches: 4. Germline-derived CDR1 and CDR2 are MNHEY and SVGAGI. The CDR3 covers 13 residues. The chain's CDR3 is CASSRQGRYGYTF. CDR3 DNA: TGTGCCAGCAGTCGACAGGGGCGGTATGGCTACACCTTC.

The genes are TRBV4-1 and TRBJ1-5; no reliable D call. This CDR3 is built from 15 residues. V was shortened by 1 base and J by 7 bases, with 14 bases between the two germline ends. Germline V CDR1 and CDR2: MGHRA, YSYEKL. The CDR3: CASSQVFGGSQPQHF. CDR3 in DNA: TGCGCCAGCAGCCAAGTATTCGGCGGTAGCCAGCCCCAGCATTTT.

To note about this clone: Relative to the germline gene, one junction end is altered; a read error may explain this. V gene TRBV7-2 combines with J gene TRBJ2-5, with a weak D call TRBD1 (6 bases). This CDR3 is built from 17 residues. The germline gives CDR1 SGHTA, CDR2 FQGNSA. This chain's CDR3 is CASSPRSRGEGQGTQYF. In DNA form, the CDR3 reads TGTGCCAGCAGCCCACGGAGCAGGGGAGAGGGGCAAGGGACCCAGTACTTC.

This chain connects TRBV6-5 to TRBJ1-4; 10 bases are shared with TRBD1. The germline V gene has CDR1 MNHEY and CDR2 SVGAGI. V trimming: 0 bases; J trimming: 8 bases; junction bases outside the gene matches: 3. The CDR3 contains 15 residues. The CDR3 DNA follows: TGTGCCAGCAGTTACTCAGACAGGGGGCTCGAAAAACTGTTTTTT. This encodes CASSYSDRGLEKLFF.

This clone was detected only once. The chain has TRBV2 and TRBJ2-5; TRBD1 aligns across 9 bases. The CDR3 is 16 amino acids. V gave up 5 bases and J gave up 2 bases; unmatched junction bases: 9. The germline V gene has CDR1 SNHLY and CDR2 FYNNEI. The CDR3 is CASSWEPGQGQETQYF. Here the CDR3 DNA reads TGTGCCAGCAGTTGGGAGCCGGGACAGGGTCAAGAGACCCAGTACTTC.

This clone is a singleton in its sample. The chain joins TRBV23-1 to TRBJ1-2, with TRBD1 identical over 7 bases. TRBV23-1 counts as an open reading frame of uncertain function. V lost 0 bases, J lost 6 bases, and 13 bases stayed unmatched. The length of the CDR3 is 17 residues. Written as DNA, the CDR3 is TGCGCCAGCAGTCAATCGAATTTGCCCCAGGGGGAGGATGGCTACACCTTC. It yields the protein CASSQSNLPQGEDGYTF.

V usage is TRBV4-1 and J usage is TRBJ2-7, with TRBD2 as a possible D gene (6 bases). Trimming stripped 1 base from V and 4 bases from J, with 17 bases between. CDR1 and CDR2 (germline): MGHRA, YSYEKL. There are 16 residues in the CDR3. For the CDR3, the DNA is TGCGCCAGCAGCCAAGGTATGGTTGTCCGGGGGTACGAGCAGTACTTC. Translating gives CASSQGMVVRGYEQYF.

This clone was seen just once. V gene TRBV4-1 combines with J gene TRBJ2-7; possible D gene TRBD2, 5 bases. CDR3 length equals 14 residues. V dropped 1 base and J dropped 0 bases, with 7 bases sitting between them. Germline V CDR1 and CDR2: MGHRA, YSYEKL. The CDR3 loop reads CASSQVGSSYEQYF. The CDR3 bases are TGCGCCAGCAGCCAAGTTGGGAGCTCCTACGAGCAGTACTTC.

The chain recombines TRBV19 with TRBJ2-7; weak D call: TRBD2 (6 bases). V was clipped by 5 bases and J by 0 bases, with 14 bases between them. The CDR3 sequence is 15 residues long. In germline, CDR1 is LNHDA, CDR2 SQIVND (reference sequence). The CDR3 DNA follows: TGTGCCAGTAGTTATCGGCGGGACGGCTCCTACGAGCAGTACTTC. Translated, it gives CASSYRRDGSYEQYF.

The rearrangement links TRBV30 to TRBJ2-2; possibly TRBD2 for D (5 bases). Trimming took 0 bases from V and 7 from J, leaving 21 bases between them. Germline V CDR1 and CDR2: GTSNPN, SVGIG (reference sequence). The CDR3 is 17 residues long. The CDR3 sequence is CAWSVSRLATFDGELFF. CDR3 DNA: TGTGCCTGGAGTGTGAGCAGGCTAGCCACGTTTGACGGGGAGCTGTTTTTT.

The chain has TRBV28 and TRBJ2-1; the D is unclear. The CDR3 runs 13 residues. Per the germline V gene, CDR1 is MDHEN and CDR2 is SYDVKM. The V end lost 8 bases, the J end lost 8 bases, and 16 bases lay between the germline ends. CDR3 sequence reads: CASVSALRDEQFF. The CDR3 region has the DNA TGTGCCAGCGTCAGCGCCCTCCGGGATGAGCAGTTCTTC. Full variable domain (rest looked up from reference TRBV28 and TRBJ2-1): DVKVTQSSRYLVKRTGEKVFLECVQDMDHENMFWYRQDPGLGLRLIYFSYDVKMKEKGDIPEGYSVSREKKERFSLILESASTNQTSMYLCASVSALRDEQFFGPGTRLTVL.

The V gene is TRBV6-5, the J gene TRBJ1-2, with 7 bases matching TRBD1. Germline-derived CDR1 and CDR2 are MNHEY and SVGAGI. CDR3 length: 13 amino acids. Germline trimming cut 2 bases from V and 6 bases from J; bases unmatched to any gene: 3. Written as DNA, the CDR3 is TGTGCCAGCAGTTACACAGGGGCAAATGGCTACACCTTC. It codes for CASSYTGANGYTF.

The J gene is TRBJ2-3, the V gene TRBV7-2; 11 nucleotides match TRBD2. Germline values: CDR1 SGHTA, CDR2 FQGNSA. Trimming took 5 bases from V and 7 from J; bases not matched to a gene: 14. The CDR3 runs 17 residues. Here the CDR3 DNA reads TGTGCCAGCAGCGACGGGAGGACTAGCGGGCCAGCCCATACGCAGTATTTT. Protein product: CASSDGRTSGPAHTQYF.

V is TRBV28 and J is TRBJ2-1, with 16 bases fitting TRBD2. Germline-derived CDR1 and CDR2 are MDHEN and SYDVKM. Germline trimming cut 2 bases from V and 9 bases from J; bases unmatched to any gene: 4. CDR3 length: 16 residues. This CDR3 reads CASSLGTSGRGIEQFF. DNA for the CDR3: TGTGCCAGCAGTTTAGGGACTAGCGGGAGGGGTATTGAGCAGTTCTTC.

The CDR3, as DNA: TGTGCCACCAGCAGACAGGGACTAGCGGGCGACTCCTACAATGAGCAGTTCTTC. It codes for CATSRQGLAGDSYNEQFF. The gene calls are TRBV15 and TRBJ2-1; 12 bases are shared with TRBD2. Germline CDR1 LNHNV, CDR2 YYDKDF (reference sequence). The CDR3 is made up of 18 amino acids. The V segment lost 2 bases and the J segment 0 bases; nucleotides outside the gene matches: 5.

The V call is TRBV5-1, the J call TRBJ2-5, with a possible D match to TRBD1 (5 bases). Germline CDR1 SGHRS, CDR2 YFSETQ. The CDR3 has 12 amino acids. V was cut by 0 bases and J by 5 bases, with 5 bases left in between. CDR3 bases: TGCGCCAGCAGCTTGGAGGGGGAGACCCAGTACTTC. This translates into CASSLEGETQYF.